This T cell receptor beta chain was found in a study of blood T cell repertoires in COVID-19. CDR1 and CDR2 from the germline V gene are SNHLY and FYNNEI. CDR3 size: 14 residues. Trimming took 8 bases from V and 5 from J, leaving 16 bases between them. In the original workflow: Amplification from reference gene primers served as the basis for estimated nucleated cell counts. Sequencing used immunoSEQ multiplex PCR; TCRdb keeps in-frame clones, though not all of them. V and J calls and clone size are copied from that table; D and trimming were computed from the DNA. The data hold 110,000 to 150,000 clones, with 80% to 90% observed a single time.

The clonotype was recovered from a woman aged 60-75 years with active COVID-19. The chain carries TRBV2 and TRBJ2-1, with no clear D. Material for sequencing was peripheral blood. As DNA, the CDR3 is TGTGCCAGCGGCATACCACCAGAGGACAATGAGCAGTTCTTC. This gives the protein CASGIPPEDNEQFF.